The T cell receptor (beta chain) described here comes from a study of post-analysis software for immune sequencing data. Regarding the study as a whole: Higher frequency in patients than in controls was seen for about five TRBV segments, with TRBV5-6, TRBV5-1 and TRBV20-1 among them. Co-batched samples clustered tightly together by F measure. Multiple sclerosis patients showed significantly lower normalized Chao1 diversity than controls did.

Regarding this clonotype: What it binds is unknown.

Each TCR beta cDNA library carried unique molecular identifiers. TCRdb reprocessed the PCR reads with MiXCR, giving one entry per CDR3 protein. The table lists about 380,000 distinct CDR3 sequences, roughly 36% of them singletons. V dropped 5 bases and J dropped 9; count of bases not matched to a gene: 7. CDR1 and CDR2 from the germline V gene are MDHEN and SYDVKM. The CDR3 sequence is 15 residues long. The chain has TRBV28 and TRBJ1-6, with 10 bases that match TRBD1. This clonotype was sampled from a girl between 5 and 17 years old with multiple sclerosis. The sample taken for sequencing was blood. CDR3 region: CASSGSGTGVSPLHF. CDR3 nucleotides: TGTGCCAGCAGTGGTTCCGGGACAGGGGTTTCACCCCTCCACTTT.